This entry concerns a single T cell receptor beta chain. Its antigen is still unknown. A read error is possible here, since a much larger clone lies one base away. The data are from a study of read filtering for tumor transcriptome and immune sequencing. Study-level information: R-ISS stage counts were under ten for I, about 15 for II, 6 or 7 for III. IR-seq gave about 3.5 to 10.27 million TCR reads per sample; RNA-seq gave roughly 75 to 1,400.

The CDR3 has 12 residues. Germline values: CDR1 DFQATT, CDR2 SNEGSKA (reference sequence). Trimming removed 6 bases at V and 1 base at J, with 9 bases between. The library was built from roughly 400 ng RNA with molecular barcoded adaptors for alpha/delta and beta/gamma chains. TCRdb re-derived calls from the reads in MiXCR, one entry per CDR3 protein. Counted here are over 50,000 distinct CDR3 sequences, roughly 19% occurring once; the ten biggest clones make up over 11%. Study-level findings and limits: IR-seq captured clonotypes deeper and more reliably than RNA-seq. Sorted CD138-negative bone marrow cells were not purified T cells.

This sequence was found in a donor at least 40 years old with multiple myeloma. Input material: a population of CD138-negative cells sorted from bone marrow. The chain couples TRBV20-1 to TRBJ2-5; no clear D gene. The CDR3 is CSARHLQETQYF. The CDR3 nucleotides are TGCAGTGCCAGACACCTCCAAGAGACCCAGTACTTC.